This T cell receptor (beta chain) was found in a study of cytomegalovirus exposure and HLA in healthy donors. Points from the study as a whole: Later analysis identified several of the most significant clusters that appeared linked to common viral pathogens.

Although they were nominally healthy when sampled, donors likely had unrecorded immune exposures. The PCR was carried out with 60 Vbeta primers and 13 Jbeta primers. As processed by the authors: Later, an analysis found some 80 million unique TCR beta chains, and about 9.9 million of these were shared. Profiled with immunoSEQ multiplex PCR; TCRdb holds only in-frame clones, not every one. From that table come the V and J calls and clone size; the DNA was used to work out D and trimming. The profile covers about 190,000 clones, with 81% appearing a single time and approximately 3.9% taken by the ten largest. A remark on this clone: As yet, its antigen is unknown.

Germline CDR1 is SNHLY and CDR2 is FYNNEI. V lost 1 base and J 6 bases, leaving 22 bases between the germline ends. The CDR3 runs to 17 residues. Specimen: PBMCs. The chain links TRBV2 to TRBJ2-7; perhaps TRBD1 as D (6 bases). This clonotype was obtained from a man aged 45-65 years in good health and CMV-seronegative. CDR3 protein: CASSEDVQGRFLGEQYF. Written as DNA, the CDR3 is TGTGCCAGCAGTGAAGATGTGCAGGGGAGATTCTTGGGCGAGCAGTACTTC. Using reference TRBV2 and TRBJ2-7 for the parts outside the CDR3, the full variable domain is EPEVTQTPSHQVTQMGQEVILRCVPISNHLYFYWYRQILGQKVEFLVSFYNNEISEKSEIFDDQFSVERPDGSNFTLKIRSTKLEDSAMYFCASSEDVQGRFLGEQYFGPGTRLTVT.